The clone carrying this TCR beta chain was observed at least ten times. Its specificity is not known. Library preparation for TCR beta used quantitative 5'-RACE with molecular barcodes. From the 5' RACE reads, TCRdb called clonotypes with MiXCR, one entry per CDR3 protein. The sample shows fewer than 250,000 distinct CDR3 sequences, around a quarter of them seen only once. These data are taken from a study of CD8 T cells in ankylosing spondylitis. General study findings and limits: Enrichment of disease-linked clones was reportedly significant in matched ankylosing spondylitis synovial fluid.

The sequenced sample consisted of blood, either unsorted or a sorted T cell fraction (not recorded which). The sequence was collected from a male donor with ankylosing spondylitis or in good health (not recorded which).

The CDR3 spells CSARDGGLAGNHEQFF. CDR3 bases: TGCAGTGCTAGAGATGGAGGCCTAGCGGGAAATCATGAGCAGTTCTTC. The chain carries TRBV20-1 and TRBJ2-1, with 9 bases identical to TRBD2. From germline, CDR1 is DFQATT and CDR2 SNEGSKA (reference sequence). There are 16 residues in the CDR3. The J segment lost 8 bases and the V segment lost 0 bases, leaving 11 bases of the junction unmatched.